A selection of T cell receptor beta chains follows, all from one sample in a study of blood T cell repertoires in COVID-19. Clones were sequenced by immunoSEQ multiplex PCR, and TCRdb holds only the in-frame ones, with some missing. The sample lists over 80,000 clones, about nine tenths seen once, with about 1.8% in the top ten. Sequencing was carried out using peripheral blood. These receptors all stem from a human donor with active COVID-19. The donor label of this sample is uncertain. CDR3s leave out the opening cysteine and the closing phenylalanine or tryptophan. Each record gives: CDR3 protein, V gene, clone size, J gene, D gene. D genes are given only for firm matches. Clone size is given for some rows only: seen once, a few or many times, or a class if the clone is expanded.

CDR3aa: ASSTRQQHPSYEQY; v_gene: TRBV21-1; abundance: once; j_gene: TRBJ2-7; d_gene: NA
CDR3aa: ATLYRGGSYNEQF; v_gene: TRBV2; abundance: NA; j_gene: TRBJ2-1; d_gene: NA
CDR3aa: ASRGVPDTQY; v_gene: TRBV2; abundance: NA; j_gene: TRBJ2-3; d_gene: NA
CDR3aa: ASSESGQDPFGANVLT; v_gene: TRBV6-1; abundance: NA; j_gene: TRBJ2-6; d_gene: TRBD1
CDR3aa: ASSYSSQDIQY; v_gene: TRBV6-6; abundance: NA; j_gene: TRBJ2-4; d_gene: NA
CDR3aa: ASKEQVLSNQPQH; v_gene: TRBV19; abundance: NA; j_gene: TRBJ1-5; d_gene: NA
CDR3aa: ASSIRGSTNEKLF; v_gene: TRBV19; abundance: once; j_gene: TRBJ1-4; d_gene: NA
CDR3aa: ASKARAPGDGYT; v_gene: TRBV7-9; abundance: NA; j_gene: TRBJ1-2; d_gene: NA
CDR3aa: ASSFDRVNEKLF; v_gene: TRBV27; abundance: once; j_gene: TRBJ1-4; d_gene: TRBD1
CDR3aa: ATSRVEGAMSVF; v_gene: TRBV15; abundance: NA; j_gene: TRBJ1-4; d_gene: TRBD1
CDR3aa: ASSASRGTGELF; v_gene: TRBV11-3; abundance: NA; j_gene: TRBJ2-2; d_gene: NA
CDR3aa: SADQVSNYGYT; v_gene: TRBV29-1; abundance: NA; j_gene: TRBJ1-2; d_gene: NA
CDR3aa: ASSLAGTGGPDTQY; v_gene: TRBV11-2; abundance: NA; j_gene: TRBJ2-3; d_gene: TRBD2
CDR3aa: ASSLVVGPESYNSPLH; v_gene: TRBV7-2; abundance: NA; j_gene: TRBJ1-6; d_gene: NA
CDR3aa: ASSKEGTRGPASTNEKLF; v_gene: TRBV21-1; abundance: NA; j_gene: TRBJ1-4; d_gene: NA
CDR3aa: ASSLGAGRVGETQY; v_gene: TRBV7-2; abundance: NA; j_gene: TRBJ2-5; d_gene: TRBD2
CDR3aa: SGSRINYGYT; v_gene: TRBV29-1; abundance: NA; j_gene: TRBJ1-2; d_gene: NA
CDR3aa: ASRVEVYSNQPQH; v_gene: TRBV19; abundance: NA; j_gene: TRBJ1-5; d_gene: NA
CDR3aa: ASSLLPGGDSPLH; v_gene: TRBV11-2; abundance: NA; j_gene: TRBJ1-6; d_gene: NA
CDR3aa: ASSPSSLAGGETDTQY; v_gene: TRBV28; abundance: once; j_gene: TRBJ2-3; d_gene: TRBD2